This T cell receptor (beta chain) was documented in a study of CD8+CD57+ T cells in acquired aplastic anemia. Across the whole study: DNA recovered from sorted CD4+ and CD8+ cells had a mean of 3.2 ug.

Profiling of TCR beta VDJ combinations and CDR3 sequences used genomic DNA as template. Each CDR3 protein is one row after TCRdb ran MiXCR on the reads. The sample lists some 150,000 distinct CDR3 sequences, more than 35% seen once, with under 9% in the top ten. This clonotype was observed at least ten times. What it binds is unknown. General study points: In common between the patients and the controls were some 29 CD8+ CDR3 sequences. CD8+ Simpson's diversity in patients was not significantly different from that in controls.

The germline gives CDR1 SGHDN, CDR2 FVKESK. This CDR3 is 19 amino acids long. V lost 4 bases to trimming and J lost 0 bases; unmatched junction nucleotides: 10. The TCR originated in a human donor in good health, serving as a control. The sample comprised sorted CD4+, CD8+, or CD8+CD57+ T cells (not recorded which) from PBMCs. The chain couples TRBV14 to TRBJ2-1, with TRBD2 identical over 12 bases. The DNA for the CDR3 is TGTGCCAGCAGCCTCCGAATCCCGACTAGCGGGAGCTCCTACAATGAGCAGTTCTTC. Protein: CASSLRIPTSGSSYNEQFF.